A selection of T cell receptor beta chains follows, all from one sample in a study of cytomegalovirus exposure and HLA in healthy donors. Generated by immunoSEQ multiplex PCR, the TCRdb table keeps only in-frame clones and is missing some. The table records hundreds of thousands of clones, approximately 82% of them present only once. Sequencing was carried out using PBMCs. These receptors all stem from a young man in good health and CMV-seronegative. Both conserved end residues are part of each CDR3. The D gene is left open where the match is weak. Clone size is given for some rows only: seen once, a few or many times, or a class if the clone is expanded.

cdr3_aa cdr3_nt j_call v_call clone_size d_call
CASSSDRFSGNTIYF TGTGCCAGCAGCTCGGACAGATTCTCTGGAAACACCATATATTTT TRBJ1-3 TRBV7-9 - -
CASSQQGPPTEAFF TGTGCCAGCAGCCAACAGGGCCCCCCTACTGAAGCTTTCTTT TRBJ1-1 TRBV4-2 - -
CASRPPEYNEQFF TGTGCCAGCAGGCCACCAGAATACAATGAGCAGTTCTTC TRBJ2-1 TRBV9 - -
CASSKYVGGWRGYTF TGTGCCAGCAGCAAATATGTCGGGGGGTGGCGCGGCTACACCTTC TRBJ1-2 TRBV21-1 - -
CASSPGLAHPSYNEQFF TGCGCCAGCAGCCCGGGACTAGCGCACCCATCCTACAATGAGCAGTTCTTC TRBJ2-1 TRBV5-1 - TRBD2
CASSRPRGQEGTDTQYF TGTGCCAGCAGCCGACCAAGGGGACAGGAGGGCACAGATACGCAGTATTTT TRBJ2-3 TRBV7-2 once TRBD1
CASSLEPSGQGVFEQYF TGCGCCAGCAGCTTGGAGCCTTCTGGACAGGGGGTCTTCGAGCAGTACTTC TRBJ2-7 TRBV5-1 - TRBD1
CASSLTETGELFF TGTGCCAGCAGCTTGACAGAAACCGGGGAGCTGTTTTTT TRBJ2-2 TRBV13 - -
CASSLSDRVEGYNSPLHF TGCGCCAGCAGTCTATCGGACAGGGTTGAGGGTTATAATTCACCCCTCCACTTT TRBJ1-6 TRBV5-1 - TRBD1
CASCESGGTPDEQYF TGCGCCAGCTGCGAAAGCGGGGGGACTCCAGACGAGCAGTACTTC TRBJ2-7 TRBV5-1 - TRBD2
CASSIPQGAAGTEAFF TGTGCCAGTAGTATACCTCAGGGGGCTGCGGGCACTGAAGCTTTCTTT TRBJ1-1 TRBV19 once TRBD1
CATSRGSPYEQYF TGTGCCACCAGCAGAGGGAGCCCCTACGAGCAGTACTTC TRBJ2-7 TRBV15 once -
CASSPSGTPLHF TGTGCCAGCAGTCCCTCCGGGACACCCCTCCACTTT TRBJ1-6 TRBV27 - -
CSVAVTGNYGYTF TGCAGCGTTGCGGTGACAGGAAACTATGGCTACACCTTC TRBJ1-2 TRBV29-1 - -
CASSPGLAGVLDEQYF TGCGCCAGCAGCCCCGGACTAGCGGGAGTCTTGGACGAGCAGTACTTC TRBJ2-7 TRBV4-1 - TRBD2
CASSRTGGTEAFF TGCGCCAGCAGCCGAACAGGGGGCACTGAAGCTTTCTTT TRBJ1-1 TRBV4-1 - TRBD1
CASSLDRGQRFGYTF TGTGCCAGCAGCCTTGACAGGGGGCAGCGTTTTGGCTACACCTTC TRBJ1-2 TRBV6-5 - TRBD1
CASSSGRGHSGNTIYF TGTGCCAGCAGCAGCGGTCGGGGTCACTCTGGAAACACCATATATTTT TRBJ1-3 TRBV11-3 few -
CASSGESTDTQYF TGTGCCAGCAGTGGGGAGAGCACAGATACGCAGTATTTT TRBJ2-3 TRBV25-1 - -
CASSLEAGVYNSPLHF TGTGCCAGCAGCTTAGAGGCTGGAGTTTATAATTCACCCCTCCACTTT TRBJ1-6 TRBV7-8 few -
CASSLDASGIGEQFF TGCGCCAGCAGCTTGGATGCTAGCGGGATAGGGGAGCAGTTCTTC TRBJ2-1 TRBV5-1 - TRBD2
CASSRVAGGPGLMNF TGTGCCAGTAGCAGAGTAGCGGGAGGGCCGGGCCTCATGAACTTC TRBJ2-5 TRBV19 - TRBD2
CASSGQGAQSVGAFF TGTGCCAGCAGTGGACAGGGGGCCCAATCTGTCGGAGCTTTCTTT TRBJ1-1 TRBV6-5 - TRBD1
CASSDGIQETQYF TGTGCCAGCTCGGACGGGATCCAAGAGACCCAGTACTTC TRBJ2-5 TRBV18 few -
CASSDWGETEAFF TGTGCCAGCAGTGATTGGGGGGAGACTGAAGCTTTCTTT TRBJ1-1 TRBV6-1 - -
CASGRPGLNEKLFF TGTGCCAGCGGTCGGCCCGGGTTAAACGAAAAACTGTTTTTT TRBJ1-4 TRBV6-5 - -
CATGQGTYEQYF TGTGCCACCGGACAGGGAACCTACGAGCAGTACTTC TRBJ2-7 TRBV10-3 - TRBD1
CASSQDPGAGNEQFF TGTGCCAGCAGCCAAGACCCGGGAGCGGGCAATGAGCAGTTCTTC TRBJ2-1 TRBV4-2 - -
CASSLGQTYEQYF TGTGCCAGCAGCTTAGGGCAGACCTACGAGCAGTACTTC TRBJ2-7 TRBV11-2 - -
CASSRDRGGPSSYEQYF TGTGCCAGCAGCCGGGACAGGGGGGGACCAAGCTCCTACGAGCAGTACTTC TRBJ2-7 TRBV4-2 - TRBD1
CASQTPLAGDEQFF TGCGCCAGCCAAACTCCCCTAGCGGGAGATGAGCAGTTCTTC TRBJ2-1 TRBV10-2 - TRBD2
CASSQFTGVGGELFF TGTGCCAGCAGTCAATTTACAGGGGTCGGCGGGGAGCTGTTTTTT TRBJ2-2 TRBV27 once TRBD1
CASGGAGANVLTF TGTGCCAGCGGCGGAGCTGGGGCCAACGTCCTGACTTTC TRBJ2-6 TRBV2 - -
CASSPIVGGNTEAFF TGCGCCAGCAGCCCGATCGTGGGAGGGAACACTGAAGCTTTCTTT TRBJ1-1 TRBV5-1 - -
CASSSTRVLDIQYF TGTGCCAGCAGCTCCACACGTGTCCTGGACATTCAGTACTTC TRBJ2-4 TRBV7-9 few -
CASWTSGSYEQYF TGTGCCAGTTGGACTAGCGGGAGCTACGAGCAGTACTTC TRBJ2-7 TRBV7-9 - TRBD2
CADLDSGSNEQFF TGCGCCGATTTAGATAGCGGGAGCAATGAGCAGTTCTTC TRBJ2-1 TRBV10-1 - TRBD2
CASSLDPSGKPKYF TGTGCCAGCAGTTTAGATCCTAGCGGTAAGCCGAAGTACTTC TRBJ2-7 TRBV28 - TRBD2
CASSLSTDTQYF TGTGCCAGCAGCCTGAGCACAGATACGCAGTATTTT TRBJ2-3 TRBV11-2 - -
CASSLYMTNEKLFF TGCGCCAGCAGCTTGTACATGACTAATGAAAAACTGTTTTTT TRBJ1-4 TRBV5-1 few -
CASSLQGRNTIYF TGTGCCAGCAGCTTACAGGGTAGAAACACCATATATTTT TRBJ1-3 TRBV13 - -